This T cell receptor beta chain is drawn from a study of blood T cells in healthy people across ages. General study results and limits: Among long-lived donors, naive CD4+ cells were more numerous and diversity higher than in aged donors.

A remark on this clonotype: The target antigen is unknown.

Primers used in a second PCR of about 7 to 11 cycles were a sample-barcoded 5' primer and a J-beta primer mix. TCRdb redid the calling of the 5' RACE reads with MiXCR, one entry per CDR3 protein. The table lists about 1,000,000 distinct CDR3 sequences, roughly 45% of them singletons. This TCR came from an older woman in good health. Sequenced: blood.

The CDR3 reads CSAGGQGEWYEQYF. Here the CDR3 DNA reads TGCAGTGCTGGAGGACAGGGAGAGTGGTACGAGCAGTACTTC. The chain couples TRBV20-1 to TRBJ2-7; TRBD1 matches at 8 bases. The J segment lost 4 bases and the V segment lost 5 bases, leaving 10 bases of the junction unmatched. The CDR3 sequence is 14 residues long. Germline-derived CDR1 and CDR2 are DFQATT and SNEGSKA (reference sequence).